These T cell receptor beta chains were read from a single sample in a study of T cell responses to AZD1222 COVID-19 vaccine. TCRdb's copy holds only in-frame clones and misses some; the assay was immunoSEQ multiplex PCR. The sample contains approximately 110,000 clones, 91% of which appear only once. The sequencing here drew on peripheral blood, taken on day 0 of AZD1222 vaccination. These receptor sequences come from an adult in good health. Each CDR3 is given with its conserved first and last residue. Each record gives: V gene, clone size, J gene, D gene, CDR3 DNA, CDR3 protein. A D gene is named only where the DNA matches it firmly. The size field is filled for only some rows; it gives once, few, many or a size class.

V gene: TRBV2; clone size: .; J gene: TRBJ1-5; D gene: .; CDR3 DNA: TGTGCCAGCAGTTCACAGGGTTATAGCAATCAGCCCCAGCATTTT; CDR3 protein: CASSSQGYSNQPQHF
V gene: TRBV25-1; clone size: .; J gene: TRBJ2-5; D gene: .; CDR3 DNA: TGTGCCAGCAGTGAACAGGGAGAGACCCAGTACTTC; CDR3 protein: CASSEQGETQYF
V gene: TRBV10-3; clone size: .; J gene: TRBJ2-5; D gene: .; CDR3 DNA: TGTGCCATCAGTGAGACTAGCTCCCAAGAGACCCAGTACTTC; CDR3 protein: CAISETSSQETQYF
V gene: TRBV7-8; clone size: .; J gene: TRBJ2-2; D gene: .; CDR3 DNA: TGTGCCAGCAGCTTAGAGGAGGGGGGCGGGACCGGGGAGCTGTTTTTT; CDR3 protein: CASSLEEGGGTGELFF
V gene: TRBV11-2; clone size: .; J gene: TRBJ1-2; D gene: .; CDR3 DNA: TGTGCCAGCAGCTTAGAGGGGGCGTTGGCCAACTTGCTTATAAACGGCTACACCTTC; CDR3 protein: CASSLEGALANLLINGYTF
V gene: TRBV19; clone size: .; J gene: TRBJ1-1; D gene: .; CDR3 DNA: TGTGCCAGTAGTATTCGCGGCCCAGGATCTGAAGCTTTCTTT; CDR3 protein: CASSIRGPGSEAFF
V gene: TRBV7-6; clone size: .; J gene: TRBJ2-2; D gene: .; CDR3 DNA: TGTGCCAGCAGCGTGGGGCGGACCGGGGAGCTGTTTTTT; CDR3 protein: CASSVGRTGELFF
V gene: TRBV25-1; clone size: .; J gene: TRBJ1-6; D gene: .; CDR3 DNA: TGTGCCAGCAGTGAAGACCGAATGCCTTCACCCCTCCACTTT; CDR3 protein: CASSEDRMPSPLHF
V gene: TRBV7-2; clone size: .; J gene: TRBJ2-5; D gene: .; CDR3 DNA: TGTGCCAGCAGCTTACTCCGGGGAGAGACCCAGTACTTC; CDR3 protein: CASSLLRGETQYF
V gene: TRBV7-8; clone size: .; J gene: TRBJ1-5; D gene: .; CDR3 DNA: TGTGCCAGCAGCTTAGGAATTGGGGGGCTGAGCAATCAGCCCCAGCATTTT; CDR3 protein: CASSLGIGGLSNQPQHF
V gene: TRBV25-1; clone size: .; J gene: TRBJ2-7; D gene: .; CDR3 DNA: TGTGCCAGCAGTGAAGCGGGAGCAGGGGGAAGTGAGCAGTACTTC; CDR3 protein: CASSEAGAGGSEQYF
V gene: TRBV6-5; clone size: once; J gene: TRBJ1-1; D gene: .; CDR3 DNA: TGTGCCAGCAGTCTCCTTCAAGGACGGAAGGAGGCTTTCTTT; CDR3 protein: CASSLLQGRKEAFF
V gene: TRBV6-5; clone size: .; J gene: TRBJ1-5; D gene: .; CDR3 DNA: TGTGCCAGCAGCCCCGGGGGACACCAGCCCCAGCATTTT; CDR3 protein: CASSPGGHQPQHF
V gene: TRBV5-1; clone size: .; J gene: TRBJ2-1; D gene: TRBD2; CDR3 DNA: TGCGCCAGCAGCTTCAGCGGGAGGCAAAGCTCCTACAATGAGCAGTTCTTC; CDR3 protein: CASSFSGRQSSYNEQFF
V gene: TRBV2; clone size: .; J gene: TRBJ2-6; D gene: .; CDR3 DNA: TGTGCCAGCGATTTTTCTGGGGCCAACGTCCTGACTTTC; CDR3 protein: CASDFSGANVLTF
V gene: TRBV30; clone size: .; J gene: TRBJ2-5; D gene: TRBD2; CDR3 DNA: TGTGCCTGGAGCACTAGCGGGGGGGAGACCCAGTACTTC; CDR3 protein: CAWSTSGGETQYF
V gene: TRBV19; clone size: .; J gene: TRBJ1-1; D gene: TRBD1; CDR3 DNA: TGTGCCAGTAGTATCAATGAGGGGGCCGTGAACACTGAAGCTTTCTTT; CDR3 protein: CASSINEGAVNTEAFF
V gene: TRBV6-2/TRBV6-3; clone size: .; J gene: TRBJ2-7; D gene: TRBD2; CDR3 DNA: TGTGCCAGCAGCGAGCGGGAGAGATATTGGTACTTC; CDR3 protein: CASSERERYWYF
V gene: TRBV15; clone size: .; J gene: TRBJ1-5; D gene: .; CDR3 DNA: TGTGCCACCAGCAGAGATACCCTAGGCTATAGCAATCAGCCCCAGCATTTT; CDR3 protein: CATSRDTLGYSNQPQHF
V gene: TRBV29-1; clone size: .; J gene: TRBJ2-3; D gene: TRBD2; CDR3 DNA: TGCAGCGCCCAGCGGGGGCGAGCAGATACGCAGTATTTT; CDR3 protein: CSAQRGRADTQYF
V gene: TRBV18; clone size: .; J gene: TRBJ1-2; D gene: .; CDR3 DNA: TGTGCCAGCTCACCACCTTCAGCGGATAACTATGGCTACACCTTC; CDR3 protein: CASSPPSADNYGYTF
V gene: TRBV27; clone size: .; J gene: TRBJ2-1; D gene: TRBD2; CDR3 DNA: TGTGCCAGCAGGGCTAGCGGGAGGGGCGATGAGCAGTTCTTC; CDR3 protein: CASRASGRGDEQFF
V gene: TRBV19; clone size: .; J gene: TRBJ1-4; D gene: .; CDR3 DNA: TGTGCCAGTAGTATGGCGGCACGGATTAATGAAAAACTGTTTTTT; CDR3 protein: CASSMAARINEKLFF
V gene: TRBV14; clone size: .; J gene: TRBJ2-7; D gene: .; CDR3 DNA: TGTGCCAGCAGCCGGGGCAGGACGGGGGCTTACTACGAGCAGTACTTC; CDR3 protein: CASSRGRTGAYYEQYF
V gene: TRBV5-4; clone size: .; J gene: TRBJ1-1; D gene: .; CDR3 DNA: TGTGCCAGCAGCTCACTATCTCGGGGTGAAGCTTTCTTT; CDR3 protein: CASSSLSRGEAFF
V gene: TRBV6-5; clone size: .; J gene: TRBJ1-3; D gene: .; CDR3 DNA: TGTGCCAGCCCCAGGGATTCTGGAAACACCATATATTTT; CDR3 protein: CASPRDSGNTIYF
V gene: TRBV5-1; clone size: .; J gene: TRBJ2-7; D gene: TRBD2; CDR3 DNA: TGCGCCAGCACCACCCTCAGCGGGAGGGGGTACGAGCAGTACTTC; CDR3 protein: CASTTLSGRGYEQYF
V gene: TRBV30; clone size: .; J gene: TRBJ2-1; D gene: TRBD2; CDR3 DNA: TGTGCCTGGACCCCCTCCCTAGCGGGCCTTAGCTCCTACAATGAGCAGTTCTTC; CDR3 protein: CAWTPSLAGLSSYNEQFF
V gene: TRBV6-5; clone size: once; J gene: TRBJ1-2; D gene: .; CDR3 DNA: TGTGCCAGCAGCCGGCACAGGGATGCGGATGGCTACACCTTC; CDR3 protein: CASSRHRDADGYTF
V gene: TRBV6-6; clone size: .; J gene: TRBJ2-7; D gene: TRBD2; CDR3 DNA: TGTGCCAGCAAGAGGGAGGGCCGGTACGAGCAGTACTTC; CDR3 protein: CASKREGRYEQYF
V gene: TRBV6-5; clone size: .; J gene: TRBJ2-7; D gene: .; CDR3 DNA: TGTGCCAGCAGTTACACCGGGGCGAACCTGGACTACGAGCAGTACTTC; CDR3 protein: CASSYTGANLDYEQYF
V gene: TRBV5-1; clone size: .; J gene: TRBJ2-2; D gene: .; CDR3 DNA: TGCGCCACCCAAGCTAGGAACACCGGGGAGCTGTTTTTT; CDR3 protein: CATQARNTGELFF
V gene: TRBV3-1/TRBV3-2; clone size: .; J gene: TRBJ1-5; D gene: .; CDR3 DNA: TGTGCCAGCAGCCTGACAGAGGGGTCCCAGCCCCAGCATTTT; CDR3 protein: CASSLTEGSQPQHF
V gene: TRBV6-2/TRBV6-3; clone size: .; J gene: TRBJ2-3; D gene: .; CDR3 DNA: TGTGCCAGCAGTTACTCCGGTAGTCAGAGCACAGATACGCAGTATTTT; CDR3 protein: CASSYSGSQSTDTQYF
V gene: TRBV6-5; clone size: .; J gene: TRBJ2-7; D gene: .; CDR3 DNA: TGTGCCAGCAGGGCGGGACAGCCAAACGAGCAGTACTTC; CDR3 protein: CASRAGQPNEQYF
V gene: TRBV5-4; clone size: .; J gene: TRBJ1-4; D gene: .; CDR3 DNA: TGTGCCAGCAGCCAAGGGGGAGTCTTCGAAAAACTGTTTTTT; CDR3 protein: CASSQGGVFEKLFF
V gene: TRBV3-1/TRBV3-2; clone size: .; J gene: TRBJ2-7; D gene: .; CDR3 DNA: TGTGCCAGCAGCCAAGATAGGGACGAGCAGTACTTC; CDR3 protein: CASSQDRDEQYF
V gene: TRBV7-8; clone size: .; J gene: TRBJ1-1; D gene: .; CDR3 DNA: TGTGCCAGCAGCTTAGTAGAGAACACTGAAGCTTTCTTT; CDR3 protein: CASSLVENTEAFF
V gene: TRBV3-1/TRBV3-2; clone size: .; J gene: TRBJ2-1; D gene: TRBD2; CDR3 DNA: TGTGCCAGCAGCCTAGCGGGCTCTAATGAGCAGTTCTTC; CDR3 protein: CASSLAGSNEQFF
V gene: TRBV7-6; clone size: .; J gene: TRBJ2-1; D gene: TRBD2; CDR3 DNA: TGTGCCAGCAGCCCAAGCGGGTCGACTAGCGGGTATGAGCAGTTCTTC; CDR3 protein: CASSPSGSTSGYEQFF
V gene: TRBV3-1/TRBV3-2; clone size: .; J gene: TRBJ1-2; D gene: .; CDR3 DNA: TGTGCCAGCAGCTTCAGGCACAGCAACTATGGCTACACCTTC; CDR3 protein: CASSFRHSNYGYTF
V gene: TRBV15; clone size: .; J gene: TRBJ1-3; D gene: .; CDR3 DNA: TGTGCCACCAGCAGATTCCCAGACCTCTCTGGAAACACCATATATTTT; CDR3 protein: CATSRFPDLSGNTIYF